A single sample is the source of the 20 T cell receptor beta chains below, sequenced in a study of blood T cell repertoires in COVID-19. Clones were read by immunoSEQ multiplex PCR, and TCRdb kept only the in-frame ones, dropping some. The data contain some 300,000 clones, roughly 86% of them seen just once; the ten biggest clones take up roughly 2.9%. The sequencing input was PBMCs or T cells enriched from blood (not recorded which). Every receptor here comes from a woman in her 50s who had been exposed to COVID-19.

The chain carries TRBV3-1 (or the pseudogene TRBV3-2) and TRBJ2-7; 8 positions agree with TRBD2. This CDR3 comprises 13 residues. Trimming took 8 bases from V and 2 from J; bases not matched to a gene: 5. CDR1 is LGHDT and CDR2 is YNNKEL in the germline V gene (reference sequence). The CDR3: CASGRGGPYEQYF. DNA for the CDR3: TGTGCCAGCGGCCGGGGGGGCCCCTACGAGCAGTACTTC.

This clone was seen a single time. The rearrangement links TRBV19 to TRBJ1-5, with 10 positions matching TRBD1. The CDR3 loop spans 14 amino acids. V lost 3 bases to trimming and J lost 7 bases; unmatched junction nucleotides: 3. The germline V gene has CDR1 LNHDA and CDR2 SQIVND (reference sequence). CDR3 DNA sequence: TGTGCCAGTAGTATGGGACAGGGGATACAGCCCCAGCATTTT. This codes for CASSMGQGIQPQHF.

The chain couples TRBV10-1 to TRBJ2-1; 14 positions agree with TRBD2. V trimming: 7 bases; J trimming: 14 bases; junction bases outside the gene matches: 7. The CDR3 contains 13 residues. Per germline, CDR1 WNHNN and CDR2 SYGVQD (reference sequence). The DNA for the CDR3 is TGCGCCAGCACTACAGGGACTAGCGGGGGTAAGTTCTTC. Translated, it gives CASTTGTSGGKFF.

This clone occurred a few times. The gene calls are TRBV2 and TRBJ2-5, with TRBD2 matching over 7 bases. Trimming at V came to 11 bases and at J to 1 base, leaving 13 bases not matched to a gene. The germline CDR1 and CDR2 sequences are SNHLY and FYNNEI. CDR3 length: 15 residues. CDR3 bases: TGTGCCGGAAAAAGCAGCGGGGCTCCCCAAGAGACCCAGTACTTC. Amino acid sequence: CAGKSSGAPQETQYF. The full variable domain, rest sourced from reference TRBV2 and TRBJ2-5, is EPEVTQTPSHQVTQMGQEVILRCVPISNHLYFYWYRQILGQKVEFLVSFYNNEISEKSEIFDDQFSVERPDGSNFTLKIRSTKLEDSAMYFCAGKSSGAPQETQYFGPGTRLLVL.

This chain's CDR3 is CASSQSLGGGAPGELFF. The CDR3 DNA reads as TGCGCCAGCAGCCAGTCACTAGGCGGGGGGGCCCCCGGGGAGCTGTTTTTT. V gene TRBV4-1 combines with J gene TRBJ2-2; 9 bases fit TRBD2. CDR1 MGHRA and CDR2 YSYEKL come from the germline V gene. The V segment lost 3 bases and the J segment 6 bases; nucleotides outside the gene matches: 11. The CDR3 covers 17 residues.

The V call is TRBV3-1 (or the pseudogene TRBV3-2), the J call TRBJ1-4; possibly TRBD1 for D (6 bases). The CDR3 sequence is 14 residues long. Per the germline V gene, CDR1 is LGHDT and CDR2 is YNNKEL (reference sequence). V was pared by 3 bases and J by 8 bases, with 13 bases between. The CDR3 sequence is CASSQRDIVEKLFF. The DNA for the CDR3 is TGTGCCAGCAGCCAGAGGGACATAGTGGAAAAACTGTTTTTT.

This chain links TRBV7-9 with TRBJ1-2, with D maybe TRBD1 (6 bases). Germline values: CDR1 SEHNR, CDR2 FQNEAQ (reference sequence). Trimming took 6 bases from V and 3 from J, leaving 17 bases between them. The CDR3 loop spans 15 amino acids. CDR3 sequence: CASRPDRDTYYGYTF. CDR3 DNA sequence: TGTGCCAGCAGACCAGATCGGGACACCTACTATGGCTACACCTTC.

The chain is built from TRBV19 and TRBJ1-2; TRBD1 matches at 10 bases. The CDR3 runs to 18 residues. Germline V CDR1 and CDR2: LNHDA, SQIVND (reference sequence). The V segment lost 2 bases and the J segment 4 bases; nucleotides outside the gene matches: 13. CDR3 protein: CASSITLGSDRGIYGYTF. The CDR3, as DNA: TGTGCCAGTAGTATAACTCTCGGCTCGGACAGGGGGATCTATGGCTACACCTTC.

The CDR3 loop is CASSPGGSYEAFF. CDR3 DNA sequence: TGTGCCAGCAGCCCTGGAGGATCGTATGAAGCTTTCTTT. The chain links TRBV7-8 to TRBJ1-1; D not certain. Trimming left V 5 bases short and J 7 bases short, with 14 bases between. The CDR3 sequence is 13 residues long. CDR1 and CDR2 (germline): SGHVS, FQNEAQ.

The chain combines TRBV5-1 with TRBJ1-1, with D possibly matching TRBD1 (5 bases). CDR1 SGHRS and CDR2 YFSETQ come from the germline V gene. V shed 1 base and J shed 6 bases, with 10 bases lying between them. The CDR3 is made up of 13 amino acids. CDR3 in amino acids: CASSLPGFAEAFF. The CDR3 region has the DNA TGCGCCAGCAGCTTGCCAGGGTTCGCTGAAGCTTTCTTT.

V is TRBV11-2 and J is TRBJ2-1, with D unresolved. CDR1 and CDR2 from the germline V gene are SGHAT and FQNNGV. This CDR3 has 15 amino acids. Trimming removed 1 base at V and 5 bases at J, with 12 bases between. CDR3 bases: TGTGCCAGCAGCTTAGTCGGAGCAGCCGACAATGAGCAGTTCTTC. Translation: CASSLVGAADNEQFF.

The table lists this clone with a count of one. This chain connects TRBV2 to TRBJ2-1; D not certain. The CDR3 runs to 10 residues. Deletions cut 3 bases from V and 8 bases from J, with 2 bases between. Germline CDR1 is SNHLY and CDR2 is FYNNEI. CDR3 residues: CASSDYEQFF. Here the CDR3 DNA reads TGTGCCAGCAGTGACTATGAGCAGTTCTTC. The variable domain in full, completed from reference TRBV2 and TRBJ2-1, reads EPEVTQTPSHQVTQMGQEVILRCVPISNHLYFYWYRQILGQKVEFLVSFYNNEISEKSEIFDDQFSVERPDGSNFTLKIRSTKLEDSAMYFCASSDYEQFFGPGTRLTVL.

This clone was detected only a few times. The rearrangement uses TRBV15 and TRBJ2-5; D possibly corresponds to TRBD1 (5 bases). The germline CDR1 and CDR2 sequences are LNHNV and YYDKDF (reference sequence). This CDR3 contains 13 residues. V lost 1 base and J 9 bases, leaving 12 bases between the germline ends. The CDR3 bases are TGTGCCACCAGCAGAGCGCAGGGCATCTCCCAGTACTTC. Protein: CATSRAQGISQYF.

V gene TRBV28 combines with J gene TRBJ2-5, with 13 bases matching TRBD2. Looked up from germline, CDR1 is MDHEN and CDR2 is SYDVKM. V lost 5 bases to trimming and J lost 2 bases; unmatched junction nucleotides: 5. The CDR3 has 16 amino acids. The CDR3 spells CASSLGLAGPQETQYF. The CDR3 coding sequence is TGTGCCAGCAGTCTGGGACTAGCGGGGCCACAAGAGACCCAGTACTTC.

This chain uses TRBV28 with TRBJ1-2; the D is unclear. V was cut by 6 bases and J by 4 bases, with 6 bases left in between. This CDR3 comprises 11 residues. Germline values: CDR1 MDHEN, CDR2 SYDVKM. The CDR3 DNA follows: TGTGCCAGCAGAGCGCCCTATGGCTACACCTTC. As protein: CASRAPYGYTF.

The chain joins TRBV6-5 to TRBJ1-1; D may be TRBD1 (5 bases). The CDR3 totals 15 residues. Per germline, CDR1 MNHEY and CDR2 SVGAGI. The V end was cut by 5 bases, the J end by 3 bases, with 16 bases between. Here the CDR3 DNA reads TGTGCCAGCAGTCAGGAGTGGGGCCGGGACACTGAAGCTTTCTTT. As protein: CASSQEWGRDTEAFF.

The chain couples TRBV6-1 to TRBJ2-1; perhaps TRBD1 as D (7 bases). The CDR3 totals 16 residues. Trimming shortened V by 0 bases and J by 4 bases, and 13 bases separated the two germline ends. Germline CDR1 reads MNHNS; CDR2 reads SASEGT. CDR3 DNA: TGTGCCAGCAGTGAAGCTATCAGGGGGACTTACAATGAGCAGTTCTTC. Translated: CASSEAIRGTYNEQFF.

DNA for the CDR3: TGTGCCAGCACTCAGGGTCGAAACTGGCCCGGGGAGCTGTTTTTT. Encoded protein: CASTQGRNWPGELFF. The chain combines TRBV2 with TRBJ2-2; maybe TRBD1 (5 bases). This CDR3 is built from 15 residues. Germline V gene sequence: CDR1 SNHLY, CDR2 FYNNEI. Trimming removed 7 bases at V and 6 bases at J, with 18 bases between.

In regard to this clone: Other nucleotide sequences in the sample specify the same CDR3. CDR3 residues: CASSFSGGVYNEQFF. CDR3 nucleotide sequence: TGCGCCAGCAGCTTTAGCGGGGGGGTTTACAATGAGCAGTTCTTC. The rearrangement uses TRBV5-1 and TRBJ2-1; 11 nucleotides agree with TRBD2. Germline V CDR1 and CDR2: SGHRS, YFSETQ. V trimming: 2 bases; J trimming: 4 bases; junction bases outside the gene matches: 2. The CDR3 totals 15 residues. The full variable domain, in which reference TRBV5-1 and TRBJ2-1 provide the parts outside the CDR3, is KAGVTQTPRYLIKTRGQQVTLSCSPISGHRSVSWYQQTPGQGLQFLFEYFSETQRNKGNFPGRFSGRQFSNSRSEMNVSTLELGDSALYLCASSFSGGVYNEQFFGPGTRLTVL.

The chain combines TRBV28 with TRBJ2-5; a weak D match, TRBD1 (5 bases). Germline CDR1 is MDHEN and CDR2 is SYDVKM. The CDR3 contains 14 residues. The V end lost 4 bases, the J end lost 5 bases, and 14 bases lay between the germline ends. In DNA, the CDR3 is TGTGCCAGCAGTTCCCAGGGTTCCGGTGAGACCCAGTACTTC. Its protein is CASSSQGSGETQYF.